This TCR beta chain was sequenced for a study of T cell responses to AZD1222 COVID-19 vaccine. The wider study: Pooling covered second doses at about 4 or about 12 weeks. Regarding the study as a whole: Seropositive AZD1222 recipients at baseline numbered only five or six. In a largely white British group with more females than males, clonal diversity was possibly underestimated.

Turning to this clone: What it binds is unknown.

Clones were read by immunoSEQ multiplex PCR, and TCRdb kept only the in-frame ones, dropping some. The sample includes some 130,000 clones, more than 85% of them seen just once. The sequencing used peripheral blood, collected on day 0 of AZD1222 vaccination. This TCR was recovered from an adult in good health.

The CDR3 bases are TGTGCCAGCAGCCCCACCAATAATCCGGGTTACGAGCAGTACTTC. Protein product: CASSPTNNPGYEQYF. The chain has TRBV7-8 and TRBJ2-7; no firm D call. V was pared by 5 bases and J by 4 bases, with 18 bases between. Germline CDR1 reads SGHVS; CDR2 reads FQNEAQ. This CDR3 is built from 15 residues.